This T cell receptor (beta chain) was sequenced for a study of OX40 agonist ivuxolimab in advanced cancers. As for the study in general: The diagnoses of dose-escalation patients were hepatocellular carcinoma, melanoma, renal cell or head and neck cancer.

Individuals having autoimmune disease history or systemic immunosuppression were not enrolled. General study points: Clonal expansion by week 6 occurred in CD4+ and CD8+ blood T cells (at 0.1 to 3.0 mg/kg).

Notes on this clone: The target antigen is unknown.

Germline V gene data show CDR1 as LNHDA and CDR2 as SQIVND (reference sequence). The CDR3 is 15 residues long. Trimming left V 5 bases short and J 1 base short, with 14 bases between. Assay used: immunoSEQ multiplex PCR; TCRdb lists only in-frame clones, some missing. The data show 45,000 to 55,000 clones, 65% to 90% seen once. Sequenced material: CD4+ or CD8+ T cells sorted from blood, taken in a trial of the OX40 agonist ivuxolimab. The chain combines TRBV19 with TRBJ1-2; D may be TRBD1 (5 bases). This sequence originates from an adult with an advanced solid tumor such as melanoma, head and neck, liver or kidney cancer. This CDR3 reads CASSLWDGDNYGYTF. The CDR3 nucleotides read TGTGCCAGTAGTTTATGGGACGGGGATAACTATGGCTACACCTTC.